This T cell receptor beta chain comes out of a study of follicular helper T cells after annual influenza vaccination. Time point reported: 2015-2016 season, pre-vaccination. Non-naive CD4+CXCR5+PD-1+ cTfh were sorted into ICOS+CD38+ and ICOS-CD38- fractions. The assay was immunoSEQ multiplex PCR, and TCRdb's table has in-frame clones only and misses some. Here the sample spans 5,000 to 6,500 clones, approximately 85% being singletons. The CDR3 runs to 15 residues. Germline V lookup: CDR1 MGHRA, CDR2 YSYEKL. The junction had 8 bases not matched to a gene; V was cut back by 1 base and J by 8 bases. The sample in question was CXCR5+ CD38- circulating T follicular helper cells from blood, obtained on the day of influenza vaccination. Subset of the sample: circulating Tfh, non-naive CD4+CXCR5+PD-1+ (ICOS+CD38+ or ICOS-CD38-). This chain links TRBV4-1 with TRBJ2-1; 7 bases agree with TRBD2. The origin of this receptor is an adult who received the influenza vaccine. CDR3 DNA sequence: TGCGCCAGCAGCCAAGGTCGGCGGGAGATAGATGAGCAGTTCTTC. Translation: CASSQGRREIDEQFF.